These 23 T cell receptor beta chains share one sample of origin, sequenced in a study of early T cells in non-severe SARS-CoV-2 infection. MiXCR was run by TCRdb on the 5' RACE reads, yielding one entry per CDR3 protein. The table shows 86,000 or so distinct CDR3 sequences, with over 12% occurring only once. Sequencing was done on a sample of whole blood. These receptors were obtained from an adult who was a healthcare worker with PCR-confirmed SARS-CoV-2 infection or an uninfected control (not recorded which).

In its sample, this clonotype was seen a few times. This chain links TRBV21-1 with TRBJ2-7; the table's D call, TRBD2, has no DNA check behind it. TRBV21-1 is a pseudogene locus. The CDR3 covers 15 residues. This CDR3 reads CASSPPLRGLYEQYF. In DNA form, the CDR3 reads TGTGCCAGCAGCCCTCCTTTGCGGGGATTGTACGAGCAGTACTTC.

This clonotype showed up just a few times. The rearrangement links TRBV30 to TRBJ1-1; no firm D call. CDR3 length: 13 residues. Trimming removed 2 bases at V and 1 base at J, with 8 bases between. The germline V gene encodes CDR1 GTSNPN and CDR2 SVGIG (reference sequence). The CDR3 protein is CAWSLTPNTEAFF. In DNA, the CDR3 is TGTGCCTGGAGTCTGACACCGAACACTGAAGCTTTCTTT.

In this sample, this clonotype turned up many times. V usage is TRBV20-1 and J usage is TRBJ2-7; D is unresolved. The ends were cut back, 3 bases at V and 0 bases at J, with 15 bases in the middle. Germline V CDR1 and CDR2: DFQATT, SNEGSKA (reference sequence). The CDR3 is made up of 15 amino acids. The CDR3 spells CSASIDPASSYEQYF. CDR3 nucleotide sequence: TGCAGTGCTAGCATAGACCCGGCGAGCTCCTACGAGCAGTACTTC.

The chain couples TRBV5-1 to TRBJ2-3; 12 bases fit TRBD2. Losses at the gene ends were 1 base for V and 0 bases for J; bases not matched to a gene: 6. Germline V gene lookup returns CDR1 SGHRS and CDR2 YFSETQ. CDR3 length: 18 residues. This CDR3 is CASSLLLAGGGSTDTQYF. The CDR3 DNA reads TGCGCCAGCAGCTTGTTGCTAGCGGGAGGGGGTAGCACAGATACGCAGTATTTT.

This chain uses TRBV27 with TRBJ2-5, with D unclear. The CDR3 covers 12 residues. Looked up from germline, CDR1 is MNHEY and CDR2 is SMNVEV (reference sequence). Deletions cut 6 bases from V and 5 bases from J, with 10 bases between. Written as DNA, the CDR3 is TGTGCCAGCAGGACTTCGAAGGAGACCCAGTACTTC. Translation: CASRTSKETQYF.

A note on this clonotype: At one boundary the junction diverges from the germline segment, which might be a read error. The chain links TRBV11-3 to TRBJ2-2, with D possibly being TRBD1 or TRBD2 (5 bases each). The CDR3 is made up of 17 amino acids. The germline CDR1 and CDR2 sequences are SGHNT and YENEEA. Here the CDR3 DNA reads TGTGCCAGCAGCTTAGATCAGGGACGGGCCCGCACCGGGGAGCCGTTTTTT. Protein product: CASSLDQGRARTGEPFF.

This chain uses TRBV7-9 with TRBJ2-1; D is undetermined. Germline V gives CDR1 SEHNR, CDR2 FQNEAQ (reference sequence). The V end was cut by 3 bases, the J end by 6 bases, with 6 bases between. The CDR3 is 12 residues long. DNA for the CDR3: TGTGCCAGCAGCTTGACATTCAATGAGCAGTTCTTC. This sequence encodes CASSLTFNEQFF.

This clonotype was counted ten times or more. This chain links TRBV19 with TRBJ1-4, with TRBD1 matching over 7 bases. Germline V gene lookup returns CDR1 LNHDA and CDR2 SQIVND (reference sequence). The V gene end was trimmed by 4 bases and the J gene end by 0 bases; junction bases not matched to a gene: 2. There are 15 residues in the CDR3. This CDR3 reads CASSRGQPTNEKLFF. CDR3 DNA sequence: TGTGCCAGTAGTAGGGGACAGCCAACTAATGAAAAACTGTTTTTT.

The chain employs TRBV5-4 and TRBJ2-3; 8 bases are a match to TRBD2. The CDR3 runs to 14 residues. CDR1 SGHNT and CDR2 YYREEE come from the germline V gene (reference sequence). V trimming: 2 bases; J trimming: 6 bases; junction bases outside the gene matches: 5. CDR3 amino acids: CASSLTGRADTQYF. The CDR3 nucleotides read TGTGCCAGCAGCTTAACCGGGAGGGCCGATACGCAGTATTTT.

This clonotype was found many times. The chain joins TRBV7-6 to TRBJ1-6, with 11 bases identical to TRBD1. Germline V gene lookup returns CDR1 SGHVS and CDR2 FNYEAQ. The V and J ends lost 1 base and 10 bases, in that order; junction bases with no gene match: 3. There are 15 residues in the CDR3. The CDR3 region has the DNA TGTGCCAGCAGCTTAGGGACAGGGGGCGTCTCACCCCTCCACTTT. Translating gives CASSLGTGGVSPLHF.

This clonotype was found many times. In DNA form, the CDR3 reads TGTGCCAGCAGCTTATCGGAGGGGTCCGCCTATGGCTACACCTTC. This codes for CASSLSEGSAYGYTF. The chain carries TRBV7-3 and TRBJ1-2; possibly TRBD1 for D (5 bases). Trimming removed 2 bases at V and 4 bases at J, with 14 bases between. CDR3 length: 15 residues. CDR1 is SGHTA and CDR2 is FQGTGA in the germline V gene.

This chain links TRBV20-1 with TRBJ2-1, with D maybe TRBD1 (6 bases). The V gene's germline CDR1 is DFQATT and CDR2 SNEGSKA (reference sequence). The CDR3 sequence is 13 residues long. The V end lost 8 bases, the J end lost 0 bases, and 11 bases lay between the germline ends. CDR3 nucleotide sequence: TGCAGTCTTACAGGGCCCTCCTACAATGAGCAGTTCTTC. This sequence encodes CSLTGPSYNEQFF.

The chain carries TRBV7-9 and TRBJ2-5, with 12 bases identical to TRBD2. The CDR3 has 17 amino acids. From germline, CDR1 is SEHNR and CDR2 FQNEAQ (reference sequence). V lost 5 bases, J lost 5 bases, and 12 bases stayed unmatched. CDR3 region: CASSPRLAGARGETQYF. The CDR3 DNA sequence: TGTGCCAGCAGCCCGCGACTAGCGGGGGCGCGCGGGGAGACCCAGTACTTC.

A few counts support this clonotype. V and J are TRBV5-1 and TRBJ2-1; 12 bases line up with TRBD1. Per the germline V gene, CDR1 is SGHRS and CDR2 is YFSETQ. This CDR3 is built from 16 residues. Germline trimming cut 0 bases from V and 5 bases from J; bases unmatched to any gene: 3. CDR3 sequence (DNA): TGCGCCAGCAGCTTGGTGGGACAGGGGGCGCACAATGAGCAGTTCTTC. Its translation is CASSLVGQGAHNEQFF.

Ten or more counts support this clonotype. The J gene is TRBJ2-2, the V gene TRBV12-3 or TRBV12-4, with TRBD2 as a possible D gene (5 bases). This CDR3 contains 15 residues. Trimming took off 6 bases at V and 0 bases at J, with 11 bases between the two ends. The DNA for the CDR3 is TGTGCCAGCAGACTGTACGGGACGAACACCGGGGAGCTGTTTTTT. It translates to CASRLYGTNTGELFF.

The CDR3 is CAWTRGGTYNEQFF. The CDR3 DNA reads TGTGCCTGGACGCGGGGGGGCACGTACAATGAGCAGTTCTTC. The rearrangement uses TRBV30 and TRBJ2-1, with 9 bases that match TRBD2. The CDR3 is 14 residues long. CDR1 and CDR2 (germline): GTSNPN, SVGIG (reference sequence). With 4 bases clipped from V and 4 bases from J, the junction kept 5 bases outside the gene matches.

The chain combines TRBV27 with TRBJ1-6, with D possibly TRBD1 on 6 matching bases. Germline CDR1 and CDR2: MNHEY and SMNVEV (reference sequence). This CDR3 region has 15 residues. Deletions cut 5 bases from V and 5 bases from J, with 13 bases between. CDR3: CASSSSDRNNSPLHF. DNA for the CDR3: TGTGCCAGCAGTAGTTCGGACAGAAATAATTCACCCCTCCACTTT.

The chain joins TRBV5-1 to TRBJ2-7; a possible D gene is TRBD1 (5 bases). V lost 0 bases to trimming and J lost 0 bases, with 13 bases between them. Germline V lookup: CDR1 SGHRS, CDR2 YFSETQ. CDR3 size: 16 residues. The DNA of the CDR3 is TGCGCCAGCAGCTTGGGAACAGGATTTAGCTCCTACGAGCAGTACTTC. As protein: CASSLGTGFSSYEQYF.

Many counts were recorded for this clonotype. J is TRBJ1-2 and V is TRBV12-3 or TRBV12-4; TRBD1 agrees at 8 bases. The CDR3 is 14 amino acids. With V trimmed by 5 bases and J by 7 bases, 9 bases remained unmatched. The CDR3 sequence is CASSPRQGASGYTF. CDR3 nucleotide sequence: TGTGCCAGCAGTCCCCGTCAGGGGGCCTCTGGCTACACCTTC.

In its sample, this clonotype was seen many times. The chain links TRBV7-9 to TRBJ2-3; D is unresolved. V was cut by 8 bases and J by 2 bases, with 8 bases left in between. This CDR3 contains 12 residues. The germline V gene encodes CDR1 SEHNR and CDR2 FQNEAQ (reference sequence). The CDR3 DNA reads TGTGCCAGCGTCACAGACACAGATACGCAGTATTTT. It is translated as CASVTDTDTQYF. Full variable domain (outside the CDR3, taken from reference TRBV7-9 and TRBJ2-3): DTGVSQNPRHKITKRGQNVTFRCDPISEHNRLYWYRQTLGQGPEFLTYFQNEAQLEKSRLLSDRFSAERPKGSFSTLEIQRTEQGDSAMYLCASVTDTDTQYFGPGTRLTVL.

For this clonotype: The germline gene is not matched at one end of the junction; a read error may be the cause. V and J are TRBV29-1 and TRBJ2-3, with TRBD2 matching over 7 bases. Germline V gene lookup returns CDR1 SQVTM and CDR2 ANQGSEA. The CDR3 covers 14 residues. The CDR3 bases are TGCAGCGCTGAACCGCGGGGGAGCACAGATACGCAGTATTTT. Its protein product is CSAEPRGSTDTQYF.

The chain joins TRBV7-3 to TRBJ1-2; D gene uncertain. This CDR3 spans 13 amino acids. Deletions cut 4 bases from V and 4 bases from J, with 10 bases between. Germline CDR1 and CDR2: SGHTA and FQGTGA. CDR3 in DNA: TGTGCCAGCAGCTCCTCTCCCACCTATGGCTACACCTTC. Its protein is CASSSSPTYGYTF.

Regarding this clonotype: The junction departs from germline at one end; a sequencing error may be responsible. J is TRBJ2-7 and V is TRBV7-8, with D tentatively TRBD1 (5 bases). Germline V gene data show CDR1 as SGHVS and CDR2 as FQNEAQ. The CDR3 is made up of 15 amino acids. The CDR3 protein is CASSLWGASSYEQCF. DNA for the CDR3: TGTGCCAGCAGCTTATGGGGCGCGAGTAGCTACGAGCAGTGCTTC. The entire variable domain, with the rest obtained from reference TRBV7-8 and TRBJ2-7, is as follows: GAGVSQSPRYKVAKRGQDVALRCDPISGHVSLFWYQQALGQGPEFLTYFQNEAQLDKSGLPSDRFFAERPEGSVSTLKIQRTQQEDSAVYLCASSLWGASSYEQCFGPGTRLTVT.